Shown below are 22 T cell receptor beta chains from a single sample sequenced in a study of OX40 agonist ivuxolimab in advanced cancers. Library preparation employed the immunoSEQ multiplex PCR assay. Not all clones reach the TCRdb copy of this immuneACCESS table, which keeps in-frame sequences only. Checked studies attribute under half of the gap to unresolved V genes and leave the rest unexplained. Present in this sample are roughly 60,000 clones, approximately 81% of which were seen just once. About 4.2% of the sample comes from the top ten. The sequencing used CD4+ or CD8+ T cells sorted from blood, collected in a trial of the OX40 agonist ivuxolimab. These receptors all come from an adult with an advanced solid tumor such as melanoma, head and neck, liver or kidney cancer.

V is TRBV6-6 and J is TRBJ2-7; possibly TRBD2 for D (5 bases). V lost 2 bases to trimming and J lost 3 bases, with 11 bases between them. The CDR3 runs 14 residues. Per germline, CDR1 MNHNY and CDR2 SVGAGI (reference sequence). Here the CDR3 DNA reads TGTGCCAGCAGTTACGCGGGCCGGGGCTACGAGCAGTACTTC. It specifies CASSYAGRGYEQYF.

This chain links TRBV28 with TRBJ1-5; D remains unclear. The germline V gene encodes CDR1 MDHEN and CDR2 SYDVKM. The CDR3 totals 16 residues. Trimming removed 5 bases from V and 3 bases from J, with 17 bases in between. CDR3 DNA sequence: TGTGCCAGCAGTGGGCTGGATAGGCCGGTCAATCAGCCCCAGCATTTT. It codes for CASSGLDRPVNQPQHF.

This clone was counted a single time. This rearrangement joins TRBV11-2 to TRBJ2-7; maybe TRBD1 (8 bases). This CDR3 contains 14 residues. Germline values: CDR1 SGHAT, CDR2 FQNNGV. V lost 2 bases and J 4 bases, leaving 12 bases between the germline ends. As DNA, the CDR3 is TGTGCCAGCAGCTTAAACAGGGGGGGGTACGAGCAGTACTTC. It is translated as CASSLNRGGYEQYF.

The rearrangement links TRBV7-9 to TRBJ2-3; 10 bases line up with TRBD2. CDR1 and CDR2 from the germline V gene are SEHNR and FQNEAQ (reference sequence). The CDR3 is 16 residues long. V lost 0 bases, J lost 3 bases, and 3 bases stayed unmatched. The CDR3 here is CASSLASGGITDTQYF. The CDR3 bases are TGTGCCAGCAGCTTAGCTAGCGGGGGGATAACAGATACGCAGTATTTT.

The chain uses TRBV6-6 and TRBJ1-1, with 11 positions matching TRBD1. There are 15 residues in the CDR3. V gave up 5 bases and J gave up 4 bases; unmatched junction bases: 6. Germline-derived CDR1 and CDR2 are MNHNY and SVGAGI (reference sequence). CDR3 sequence: CASSGTGGRGTEAFF. The CDR3 DNA sequence: TGTGCCAGCAGTGGGACAGGGGGTCGGGGCACTGAAGCTTTCTTT.

This clone came up once. The CDR3 DNA is TGTGCCAGCAGCCGGGACAGGAGGAACACCGGGGAGCTGTTTTTT. As protein: CASSRDRRNTGELFF. This chain joins TRBV2 and TRBJ2-2, with 8 bases identical to TRBD1. The CDR3 extends over 15 amino acids. Germline V gives CDR1 SNHLY, CDR2 FYNNEI. The junction had 4 bases not matched to a gene; V was cut back by 6 bases and J by 1 base. Full variable domain (missing parts from reference TRBV2 and TRBJ2-2): EPEVTQTPSHQVTQMGQEVILRCVPISNHLYFYWYRQILGQKVEFLVSFYNNEISEKSEIFDDQFSVERPDGSNFTLKIRSTKLEDSAMYFCASSRDRRNTGELFFGEGSRLTVL.

The rearrangement links TRBV19 to TRBJ2-1, with TRBD2 as a possible D gene (6 bases). This CDR3 region has 15 residues. V dropped 8 bases and J dropped 5 bases, with 19 bases sitting between them. Germline V gene sequence: CDR1 LNHDA, CDR2 SQIVND (reference sequence). The CDR3 sequence: CASSPAAGPNNEQFF. In DNA form, the CDR3 reads TGTGCCAGTTCCCCGGCGGCGGGGCCAAACAATGAGCAGTTCTTC.

The chain recombines TRBV6-6 with TRBJ1-4; perhaps TRBD1 as D (5 bases). Germline loops: CDR1 MNHNY, CDR2 SVGAGI (reference sequence). The V gene lost 0 bases and the J gene lost 8 bases, with 10 bases spanning the gap. This CDR3 contains 14 residues. The CDR3 DNA reads TGTGCCAGCAGTTACTCCCAGGGAGCCGAAAAACTGTTTTTT. Translation gives CASSYSQGAEKLFF.

This chain connects TRBV14 to TRBJ2-2; no clear D gene. The CDR3 has 12 residues. Trimming left V 2 bases short and J 5 bases short, with 3 bases between. Germline lookup yields CDR1 SGHDN and CDR2 FVKESK. The CDR3 region has the DNA TGTGCCAGCAGCCAATTTACCGGGGAGCTGTTTTTT. Translating it yields CASSQFTGELFF.

This chain links TRBV6-5 with TRBJ1-6; D is unclear. The V gene lost 8 bases and the J gene lost 3 bases, with 11 bases spanning the gap. From germline, CDR1 is MNHEY and CDR2 SVGAGI. CDR3 size: 14 residues. The CDR3 DNA reads as TGTGCCAGCGGCTTCGAAGGCTATAATTCACCCCTCCACTTT. This codes for CASGFEGYNSPLHF.

The chain joins TRBV18 to TRBJ2-5, with TRBD2 matching 9 bases. From germline, CDR1 is KGHSH and CDR2 LQKENI. The CDR3 length is 16 residues. J gave up 2 bases and V 2 bases, and 6 bases lay outside the gene matches. DNA of the CDR3: TGTGCCAGCTCACCATTTAGCGGGGGCCGTCAAGAGACCCAGTACTTC. This gives the protein CASSPFSGGRQETQYF.

The chain is built from TRBV5-6 and TRBJ2-3; D may match TRBD1 or TRBD2 (5 bases each). Trimming shortened V by 0 bases and J by 3 bases, and 14 bases separated the two germline ends. CDR3 length: 16 residues. Germline V gene sequence: CDR1 SGHDT, CDR2 YYEEEE. CDR3 in amino acids: CASSLGLGVRTDTQYF. The CDR3 DNA follows: TGTGCCAGCAGCTTGGGGTTGGGGGTTCGGACAGATACGCAGTATTTT.

The rearrangement links TRBV6-1 to TRBJ1-4; maybe TRBD1 (6 bases). The CDR3 covers 14 residues. V was clipped by 6 bases and J by 7 bases, with 15 bases between them. In germline, CDR1 is MNHNS, CDR2 SASEGT. The CDR3: CASSGQPVGEKLFF. The CDR3 region has the DNA TGTGCCAGCAGCGGACAGCCGGTGGGTGAAAAACTGTTTTTT.

In DNA form, the CDR3 reads TGTGCCAGCAGCCCCTCCCCGGGCAGAAAAGAGACCCAGTACTTC. Protein product: CASSPSPGRKETQYF. The chain combines TRBV7-3 with TRBJ2-5, with unresolved D. V lost 5 bases and J 3 bases, leaving 16 bases between the germline ends. CDR3 length: 15 residues. Germline V gives CDR1 SGHTA, CDR2 FQGTGA.

The V call is TRBV5-1, the J call TRBJ1-1; possibly TRBD1 for D (6 bases). The ends were cut back, 0 bases at V and 0 bases at J, with 9 bases in the middle. From germline, CDR1 is SGHRS and CDR2 YFSETQ. The CDR3 consists of 15 residues. The CDR3 reads CASSLVPGVNTEAFF. CDR3 nucleotide sequence: TGCGCCAGCAGCTTGGTCCCAGGGGTGAACACTGAAGCTTTCTTT. The variable domain in full, completed from reference TRBV5-1 and TRBJ1-1, reads KAGVTQTPRYLIKTRGQQVTLSCSPISGHRSVSWYQQTPGQGLQFLFEYFSETQRNKGNFPGRFSGRQFSNSRSEMNVSTLELGDSALYLCASSLVPGVNTEAFFGQGTRLTVV.

This clone came up once. The J gene is TRBJ2-5, the V gene TRBV10-3, with TRBD2 identical over 12 bases. Germline CDR1 reads ENHRY; CDR2 reads SYGVKD. CDR3 size: 15 residues. V was clipped by 6 bases and J by 2 bases; unmatched bases: 4. CDR3 residues: CAISLAGGTQETQYF. DNA for the CDR3: TGTGCCATCAGCCTAGCGGGGGGGACTCAAGAGACCCAGTACTTC.

CDR3 in amino acids: CASSLGARRYGYTF. The CDR3 DNA sequence: TGTGCCAGCAGCTTGGGGGCTAGGCGCTATGGCTACACCTTC. The chain uses TRBV13 and TRBJ1-2; possibly TRBD1 for D (6 bases). There are 14 residues in the CDR3. Trimming cost V 3 bases and J 4 bases, with 12 bases left between them. Germline CDR1 is PRHDT and CDR2 is FYEKMQ (reference sequence).

This clone appeared once. The genes are TRBV5-8 and TRBJ2-3; 12 bases agree with TRBD2. J lost 0 bases, V lost 4 bases, and 9 bases had no gene match. The CDR3 has 18 residues. CDR1 SGHTS and CDR2 YDEGEE come from the germline V gene. The CDR3 sequence: CASSRTSGTSVSTDTQYF. The CDR3, as DNA: TGTGCCAGCAGCCGGACTAGCGGGACAAGCGTTAGCACAGATACGCAGTATTTT.

CDR3 in amino acids: CASSLGETGVGYTF. The CDR3 coding sequence is TGTGCCAGCAGCTTAGGGGAGACAGGGGTTGGCTACACCTTC. V usage is TRBV5-4 and J usage is TRBJ1-2, with TRBD1 matching 8 bases. The ends lost 2 bases at V and 7 bases at J; junction bases unmatched: 7. CDR3 length equals 14 residues. Germline CDR1 reads SGHNT; CDR2 reads YYREEE (reference sequence).

This rearrangement joins TRBV5-1 to TRBJ2-3; 9 positions agree with TRBD1. CDR1 SGHRS and CDR2 YFSETQ come from the germline V gene. This CDR3 has 17 amino acids. Germline trimming cut 0 bases from V and 3 bases from J; bases unmatched to any gene: 8. CDR3 protein: CASSLGPTGGITDTQYF. CDR3 DNA sequence: TGCGCCAGCAGCTTGGGTCCGACAGGGGGTATTACAGATACGCAGTATTTT.

In its sample, this clone was seen a few times. The chain recombines TRBV7-9 with TRBJ1-6, with a weak D call TRBD1 (6 bases). Germline V gene data show CDR1 as SEHNR and CDR2 as FQNEAQ (reference sequence). Deletions cut 0 bases from V and 7 bases from J, with 10 bases between. The CDR3 length is 15 residues. The CDR3 here is CASSLARQANSPLHF. The CDR3, as DNA: TGTGCCAGCAGCTTAGCCCGACAGGCGAATTCACCCCTCCACTTT. Using reference TRBV7-9 and TRBJ1-6 for the parts outside the CDR3, the full variable domain is DTGVSQNPRHKITKRGQNVTFRCDPISEHNRLYWYRQTLGQGPEFLTYFQNEAQLEKSRLLSDRFSAERPKGSFSTLEIQRTEQGDSAMYLCASSLARQANSPLHFGNGTRLTVT.

In DNA form, the CDR3 reads TGTGCCAGCAGCTCCCTTAGGTCGAGCCCAGATACGCAGTATTTT. Its protein is CASSSLRSSPDTQYF. The gene calls are TRBV5-6 and TRBJ2-3; the D is unclear. There are 15 residues in the CDR3. Per germline, CDR1 SGHDT and CDR2 YYEEEE. The V end lost 3 bases, the J end lost 4 bases, and 15 bases lay between the germline ends.